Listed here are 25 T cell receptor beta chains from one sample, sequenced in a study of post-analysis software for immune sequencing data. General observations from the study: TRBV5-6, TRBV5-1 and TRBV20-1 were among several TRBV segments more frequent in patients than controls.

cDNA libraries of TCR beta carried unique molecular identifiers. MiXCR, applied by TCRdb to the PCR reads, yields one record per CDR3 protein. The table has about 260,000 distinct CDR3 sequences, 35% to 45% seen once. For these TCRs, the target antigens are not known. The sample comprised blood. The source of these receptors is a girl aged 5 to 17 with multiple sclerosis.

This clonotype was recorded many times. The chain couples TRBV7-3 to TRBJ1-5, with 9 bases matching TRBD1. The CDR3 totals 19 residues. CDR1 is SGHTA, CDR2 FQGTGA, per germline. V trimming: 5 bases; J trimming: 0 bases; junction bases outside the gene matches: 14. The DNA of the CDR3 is TGTGCCAGCAGCCCCCGTCCCGGGACAGGGAAAATTAGCAATCAGCCCCAGCATTTT. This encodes CASSPRPGTGKISNQPQHF.

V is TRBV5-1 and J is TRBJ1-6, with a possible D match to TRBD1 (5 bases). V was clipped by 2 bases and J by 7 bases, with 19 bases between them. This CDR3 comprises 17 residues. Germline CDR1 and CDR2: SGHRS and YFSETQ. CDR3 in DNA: TGCGCCAGCAGCTTATCTCCAGGGTCGTCCTTCAATTCACCCCTCCACTTT. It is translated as CASSLSPGSSFNSPLHF.

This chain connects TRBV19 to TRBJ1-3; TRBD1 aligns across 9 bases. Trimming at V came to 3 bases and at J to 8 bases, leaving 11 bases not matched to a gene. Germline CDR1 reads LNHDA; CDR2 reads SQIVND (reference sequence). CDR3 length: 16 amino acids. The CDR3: CASSMSIGTGIHTIYF. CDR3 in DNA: TGTGCCAGTAGTATGTCCATCGGGACAGGGATACACACCATATATTTT.

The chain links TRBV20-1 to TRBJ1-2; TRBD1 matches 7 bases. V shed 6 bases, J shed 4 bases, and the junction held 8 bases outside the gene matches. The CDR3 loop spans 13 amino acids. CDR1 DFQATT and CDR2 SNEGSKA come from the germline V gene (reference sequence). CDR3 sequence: CSAISGTVYGYTF. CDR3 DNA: TGCAGTGCCATCTCCGGGACAGTCTATGGCTACACCTTC.

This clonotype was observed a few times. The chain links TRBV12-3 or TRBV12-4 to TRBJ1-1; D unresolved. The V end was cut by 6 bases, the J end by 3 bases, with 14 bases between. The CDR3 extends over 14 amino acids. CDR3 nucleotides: TGTGCCAGCAGCCAGGAGGCCAAGTACACTGAAGCTTTCTTT. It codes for CASSQEAKYTEAFF.

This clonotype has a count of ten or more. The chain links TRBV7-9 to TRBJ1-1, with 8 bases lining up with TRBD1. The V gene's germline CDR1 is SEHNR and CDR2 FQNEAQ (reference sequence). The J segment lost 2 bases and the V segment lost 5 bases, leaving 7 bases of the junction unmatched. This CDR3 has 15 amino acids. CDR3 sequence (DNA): TGTGCCAGCAGCCTGAGGACAGGGATCAACACTGAAGCTTTCTTT. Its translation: CASSLRTGINTEAFF. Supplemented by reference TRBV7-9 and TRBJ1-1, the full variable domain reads DTGVSQNPRHKITKRGQNVTFRCDPISEHNRLYWYRQTLGQGPEFLTYFQNEAQLEKSRLLSDRFSAERPKGSFSTLEIQRTEQGDSAMYLCASSLRTGINTEAFFGQGTRLTVV.

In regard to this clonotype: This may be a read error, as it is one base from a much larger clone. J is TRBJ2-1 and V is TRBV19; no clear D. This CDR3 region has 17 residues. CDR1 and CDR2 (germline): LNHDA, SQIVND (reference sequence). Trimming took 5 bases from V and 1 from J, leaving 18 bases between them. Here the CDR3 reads CASSPFQPEISYNEQFF. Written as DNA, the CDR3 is TGTGCCAGTAGTCCCTTTCAACCAGAAATATCCTACAATGAGCAGTTCTTC. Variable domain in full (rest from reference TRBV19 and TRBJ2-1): DGGITQSPKYLFRKEGQNVTLSCEQNLNHDAMYWYRQDPGQGLRLIYYSQIVNDFQKGDIAEGYSVSREKKESFPLTVTSAQKNPTAFYLCASSPFQPEISYNEQFFGPGTRLTVL.

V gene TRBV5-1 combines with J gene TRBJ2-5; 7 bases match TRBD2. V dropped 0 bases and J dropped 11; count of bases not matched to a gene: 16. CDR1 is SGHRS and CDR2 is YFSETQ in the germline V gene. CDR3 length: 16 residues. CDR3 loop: CASSLAGGGSCNEQYF. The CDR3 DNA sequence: TGCGCCAGCAGCTTGGCGGGGGGAGGATCCTGCAATGAGCAGTACTTC.

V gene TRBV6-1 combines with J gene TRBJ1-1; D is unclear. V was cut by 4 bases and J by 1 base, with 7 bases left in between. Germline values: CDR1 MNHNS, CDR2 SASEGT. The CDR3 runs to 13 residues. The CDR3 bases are TGTGCCAGCAGTGGATGGGGGAACACTGAAGCTTTCTTT. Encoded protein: CASSGWGNTEAFF.

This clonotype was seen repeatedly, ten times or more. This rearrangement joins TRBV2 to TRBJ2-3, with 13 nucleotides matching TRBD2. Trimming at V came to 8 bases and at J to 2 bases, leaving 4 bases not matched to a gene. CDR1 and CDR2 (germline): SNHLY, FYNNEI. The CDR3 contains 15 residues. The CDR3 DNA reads TGTGCCAGCTCCGGACTAGCGGGAGACACAGATACGCAGTATTTT. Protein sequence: CASSGLAGDTDTQYF.

The CDR3 coding sequence is TGCGCCAGCAGTTCTCGGCAAGGGGTCGGATCCGAAGCTTTCTTT. It yields the protein CASSSRQGVGSEAFF. V and J are TRBV5-1 and TRBJ1-1, with D possibly being TRBD1 (5 bases). CDR1 SGHRS and CDR2 YFSETQ come from the germline V gene. Between the trimmed V and J ends, which lost 5 bases and 8 bases, there was a span of 22 bases. The CDR3 contains 15 residues. Filled out from reference TRBV5-1 and TRBJ1-1, the complete variable domain reads KAGVTQTPRYLIKTRGQQVTLSCSPISGHRSVSWYQQTPGQGLQFLFEYFSETQRNKGNFPGRFSGRQFSNSRSEMNVSTLELGDSALYLCASSSRQGVGSEAFFGQGTRLTVV.

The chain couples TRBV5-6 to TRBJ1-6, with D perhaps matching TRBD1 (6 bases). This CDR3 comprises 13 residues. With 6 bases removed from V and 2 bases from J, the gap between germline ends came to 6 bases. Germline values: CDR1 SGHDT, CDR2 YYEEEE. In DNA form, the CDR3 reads TGTGCCAGCAAGGGGGCCTATAATTCACCCCTCCACTTT. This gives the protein CASKGAYNSPLHF.

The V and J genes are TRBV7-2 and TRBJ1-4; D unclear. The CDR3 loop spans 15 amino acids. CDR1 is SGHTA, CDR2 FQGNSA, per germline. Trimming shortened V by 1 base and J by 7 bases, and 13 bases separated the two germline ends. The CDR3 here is CASSLGPPVAEKLFF. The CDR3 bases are TGTGCCAGCAGCTTAGGACCCCCAGTGGCTGAAAAACTGTTTTTT.

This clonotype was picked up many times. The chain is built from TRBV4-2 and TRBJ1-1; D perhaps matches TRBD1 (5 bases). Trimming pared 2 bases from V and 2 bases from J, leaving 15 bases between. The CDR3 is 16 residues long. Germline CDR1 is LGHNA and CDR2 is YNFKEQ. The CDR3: CASSQNEGTGNTEAFF. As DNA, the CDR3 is TGTGCCAGCAGCCAAAACGAGGGGACGGGAAACACTGAAGCTTTCTTT.

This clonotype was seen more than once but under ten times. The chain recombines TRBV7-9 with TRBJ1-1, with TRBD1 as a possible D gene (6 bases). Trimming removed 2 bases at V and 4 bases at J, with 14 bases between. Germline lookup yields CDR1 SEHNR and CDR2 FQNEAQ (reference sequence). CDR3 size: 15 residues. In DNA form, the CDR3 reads TGTGCCAGCAGCTTACCAGGGAGGGGGAGCACTGAAGCTTTCTTT. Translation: CASSLPGRGSTEAFF.

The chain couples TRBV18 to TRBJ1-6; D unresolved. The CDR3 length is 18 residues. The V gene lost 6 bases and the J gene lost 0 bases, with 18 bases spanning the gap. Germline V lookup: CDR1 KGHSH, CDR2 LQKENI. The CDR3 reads CASSLYAPGNSYNSPLHF. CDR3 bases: TGTGCCAGCTCCCTCTACGCGCCGGGAAACTCCTATAATTCACCCCTCCACTTT.

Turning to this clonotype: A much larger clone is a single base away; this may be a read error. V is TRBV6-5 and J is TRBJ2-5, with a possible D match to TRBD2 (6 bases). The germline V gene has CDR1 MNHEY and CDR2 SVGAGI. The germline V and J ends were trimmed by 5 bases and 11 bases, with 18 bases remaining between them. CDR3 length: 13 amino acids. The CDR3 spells CASSGLASREQYF. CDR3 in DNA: TGTGCCAGCAGTGGTCTAGCGTCCCGTGAGCAGTACTTC.

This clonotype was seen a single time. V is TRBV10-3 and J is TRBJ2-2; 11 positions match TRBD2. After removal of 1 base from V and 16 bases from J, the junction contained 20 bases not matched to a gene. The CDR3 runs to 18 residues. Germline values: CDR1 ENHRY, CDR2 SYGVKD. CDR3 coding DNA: TGTGCCATCAGTGAGTGGCTAGCGGGAGGTGCGAACACCGGGGGGCGGTTTTTT. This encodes CAISEWLAGGANTGGRFF.

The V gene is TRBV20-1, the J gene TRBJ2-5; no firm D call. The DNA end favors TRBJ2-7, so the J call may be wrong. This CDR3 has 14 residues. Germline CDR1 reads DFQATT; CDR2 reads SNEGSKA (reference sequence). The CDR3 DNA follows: TGCAGTGCTAGAGTTCGTTTGGACCTCCTCGAGCAGTACTTC. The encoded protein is CSARVRLDLLEQYF.

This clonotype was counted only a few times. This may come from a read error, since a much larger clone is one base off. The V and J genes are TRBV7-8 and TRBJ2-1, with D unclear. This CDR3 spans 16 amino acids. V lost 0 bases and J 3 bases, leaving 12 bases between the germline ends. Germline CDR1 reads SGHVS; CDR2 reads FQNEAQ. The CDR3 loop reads CASSLATTFFYNEQFF. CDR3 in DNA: TGTGCCAGCAGCTTAGCCACCACCTTTTTCTACAATGAGCAGTTCTTC.

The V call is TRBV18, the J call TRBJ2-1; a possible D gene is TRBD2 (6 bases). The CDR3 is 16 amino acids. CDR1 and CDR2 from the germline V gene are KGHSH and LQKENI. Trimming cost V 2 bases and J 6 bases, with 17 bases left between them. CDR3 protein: CASSPSATSRCNEQFF. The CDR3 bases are TGTGCCAGCTCACCATCAGCGACTAGTCGGTGCAATGAGCAGTTCTTC.

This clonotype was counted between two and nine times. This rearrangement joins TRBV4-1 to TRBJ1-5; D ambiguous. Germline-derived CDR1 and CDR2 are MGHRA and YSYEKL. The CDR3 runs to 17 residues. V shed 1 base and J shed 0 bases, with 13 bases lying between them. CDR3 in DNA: TGCGCCAGCAGCCAAGTTGATATGGGTTTTAGCAATCAGCCCCAGCATTTT. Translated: CASSQVDMGFSNQPQHF.

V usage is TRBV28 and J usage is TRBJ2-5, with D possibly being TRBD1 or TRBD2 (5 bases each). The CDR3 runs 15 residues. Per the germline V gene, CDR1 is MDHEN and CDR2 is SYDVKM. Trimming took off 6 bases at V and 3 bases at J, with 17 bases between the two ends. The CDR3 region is CASRNPRDGKETQYF. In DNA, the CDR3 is TGTGCCAGCAGGAACCCCCGGGACGGAAAAGAGACCCAGTACTTC.

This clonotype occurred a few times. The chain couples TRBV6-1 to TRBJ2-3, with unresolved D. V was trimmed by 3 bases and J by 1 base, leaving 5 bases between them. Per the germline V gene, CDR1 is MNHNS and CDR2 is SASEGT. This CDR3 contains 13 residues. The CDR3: CASSEIGTDTQYF. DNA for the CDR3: TGTGCCAGCAGTGAGATCGGCACAGATACGCAGTATTTT.

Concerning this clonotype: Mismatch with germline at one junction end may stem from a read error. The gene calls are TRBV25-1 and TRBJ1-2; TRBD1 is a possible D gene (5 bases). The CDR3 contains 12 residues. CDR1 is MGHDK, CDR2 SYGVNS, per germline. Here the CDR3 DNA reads TGTGCCAGTAGTGATCCAGGGCATGGCTACACCTTC. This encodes CASSDPGHGYTF.